This is a list of T cell receptor beta chains from one sample in a study of blood T cell repertoires in COVID-19. The repertoire was sequenced with immunoSEQ multiplex PCR; TCRdb's copy has only in-frame clones and lacks some. The data hold roughly 170,000 clones, with roughly 80% observed a single time. The sequenced material came from PBMCs or T cells enriched from blood (not recorded which). All receptors derive from a middle-aged woman with acute COVID-19. Each CDR3 is given with its conserved first and last residue. The D gene is left open where the match is weak. Rows may omit the clone size; those that give it use once, few, many or a size class.

j_call: TRBJ1-3; d_call: .; v_call: TRBV30; clone_size: .; cdr3_nt: TGTGCCTGGGGTGTGGAGGGGAGTGGAAACACCATATATTTT; cdr3_aa: CAWGVEGSGNTIYF
j_call: TRBJ1-1; d_call: .; v_call: TRBV6-1; clone_size: .; cdr3_nt: TGTGCCAGCAGTGGCAGATTATCGCTGACAGGTAACACTGAAGCTTTCTTT; cdr3_aa: CASSGRLSLTGNTEAFF
j_call: TRBJ2-1; d_call: TRBD2; v_call: TRBV7-9; clone_size: .; cdr3_nt: TGTGCCAGCAGCACCCGGGAGCGGGGGGACTCCTACAATGAGCAGTTCTTC; cdr3_aa: CASSTRERGDSYNEQFF
j_call: TRBJ1-1; d_call: TRBD1; v_call: TRBV18; clone_size: .; cdr3_nt: TGTGCCAGCTCACCCAGACAGGGCTGGACTGAAGCTTTCTTT; cdr3_aa: CASSPRQGWTEAFF
j_call: TRBJ2-1; d_call: TRBD2; v_call: TRBV11-1; clone_size: .; cdr3_nt: TGTGCCAGCAGCTCCCTAGCGGGAGGGCCGAGTGAGCAGTTCTTC; cdr3_aa: CASSSLAGGPSEQFF
j_call: TRBJ2-3; d_call: .; v_call: TRBV18; clone_size: .; cdr3_nt: TGTGCCAGCTCACCAACACTAGGGTTCACAGATACGCAGTATTTT; cdr3_aa: CASSPTLGFTDTQYF
j_call: TRBJ1-5; d_call: .; v_call: TRBV6-1; clone_size: .; cdr3_nt: TGTGCCAGCAGTGAGCGGGGGGACTATAGCAATCAGCCCCAGCATTTT; cdr3_aa: CASSERGDYSNQPQHF
j_call: TRBJ1-4; d_call: TRBD1; v_call: TRBV5-5; clone_size: .; cdr3_nt: TGTGCCAGCAGCTTTTACAGGGGGGAGGGTGAAAAACTGTTTTTT; cdr3_aa: CASSFYRGEGEKLFF
j_call: TRBJ2-7; d_call: .; v_call: TRBV3-1/TRBV3-2; clone_size: .; cdr3_nt: TGTGCCAGCAGCCAGGTAGACTACGAGCAGTACTTC; cdr3_aa: CASSQVDYEQYF
j_call: TRBJ2-1; d_call: TRBD2; v_call: TRBV15; clone_size: .; cdr3_nt: TGTGCCACCAGCATAGGCGGGAGTTACTACAATGAGCAGTTCTTC; cdr3_aa: CATSIGGSYYNEQFF
j_call: TRBJ1-2; d_call: .; v_call: TRBV2; clone_size: .; cdr3_nt: TGTGCCAGCAGTGAAGTTTCGAGGTATGGCTACACCTTC; cdr3_aa: CASSEVSRYGYTF
j_call: TRBJ2-3; d_call: .; v_call: TRBV5-1; clone_size: few; cdr3_nt: TGCGCCAGCAGCAAGGAAGGGAGAAGGTCGACAGATACGCAGTATTTT; cdr3_aa: CASSKEGRRSTDTQYF
j_call: TRBJ2-3; d_call: TRBD2; v_call: TRBV13; clone_size: once; cdr3_nt: TGTGCCAGCAGTCCTTTAGCGGGAGGCTTCACAGATACGCAGTATTTT; cdr3_aa: CASSPLAGGFTDTQYF
j_call: TRBJ2-3; d_call: .; v_call: TRBV9; clone_size: once; cdr3_nt: TGTGCCAGCAGCCCAGCGGTTGGGGGGACCACAGATACGCAGTATTTT; cdr3_aa: CASSPAVGGTTDTQYF
j_call: TRBJ2-2; d_call: TRBD1; v_call: TRBV5-1; clone_size: .; cdr3_nt: TGCGCCAGCGGGGACAGGGACAGGTCCCTCGTTACCGGGGAGCTGTTTTTT; cdr3_aa: CASGDRDRSLVTGELFF
j_call: TRBJ2-3; d_call: .; v_call: TRBV29-1; clone_size: .; cdr3_nt: TGCAGCGTTGAAGATCGCCTAGCGATCTCTTCAGATACGCAGTATTTT; cdr3_aa: CSVEDRLAISSDTQYF
j_call: TRBJ1-2; d_call: .; v_call: TRBV7-2; clone_size: .; cdr3_nt: TGTGCCAGCAGCTTAGAGGTCAGGGAAAGAGGCTACACCTTC; cdr3_aa: CASSLEVRERGYTF
j_call: TRBJ1-3; d_call: .; v_call: TRBV25-1; clone_size: once; cdr3_nt: TGTGCCAGCAGTGAACTTAACTCTGGAAACACCATATATTTT; cdr3_aa: CASSELNSGNTIYF
j_call: TRBJ2-7; d_call: TRBD1; v_call: TRBV5-1; clone_size: .; cdr3_nt: TGCGCCAGCAGCCCGCAGGGGACAGCTTCTTACGAGCAGTACTTC; cdr3_aa: CASSPQGTASYEQYF
j_call: TRBJ1-2; d_call: .; v_call: TRBV7-9; clone_size: .; cdr3_nt: TGTGCCAGCAGCTTATCCCGTAACTATGGCTACACCTTC; cdr3_aa: CASSLSRNYGYTF
j_call: TRBJ2-5; d_call: TRBD2; v_call: TRBV5-6; clone_size: .; cdr3_nt: TGTGCCAGCGGGGGCAATTACCGACTAGCGGGAGGCCAAGAGACCCAGTACTTC; cdr3_aa: CASGGNYRLAGGQETQYF
j_call: TRBJ1-1; d_call: .; v_call: TRBV10-3; clone_size: .; cdr3_nt: TGTGCCATCAGTACAGGCTTGGGGAACACTGAAGCTTTCTTT; cdr3_aa: CAISTGLGNTEAFF
j_call: TRBJ2-3; d_call: .; v_call: TRBV10-3; clone_size: once; cdr3_nt: TGTGCCATCCTTATCTGGCCAGATACGCAGTATTTT; cdr3_aa: CAILIWPDTQYF
j_call: TRBJ2-5; d_call: TRBD2; v_call: TRBV4-1; clone_size: .; cdr3_nt: TGCGCCAGCAGCCAAGGGGGACTAGCGGGAGAAGAGACCCAGTACTTC; cdr3_aa: CASSQGGLAGEETQYF
j_call: TRBJ2-7; d_call: .; v_call: TRBV5-1; clone_size: .; cdr3_nt: TGCGCCAGCAGCTTGGATCCAGGGACCTACGAGCAGTACTTC; cdr3_aa: CASSLDPGTYEQYF
j_call: TRBJ2-7; d_call: .; v_call: TRBV7-9; clone_size: .; cdr3_nt: TGTGCCAGCAGCGCCCTTGGGGAGCGGGACTTC; cdr3_aa: CASSALGERDF
j_call: TRBJ1-1; d_call: TRBD1; v_call: TRBV6-1; clone_size: .; cdr3_nt: TGTGCCAGCAGTGACCCGGGACAGGGGCACATGAACACTGAAGCTTTCTTT; cdr3_aa: CASSDPGQGHMNTEAFF
j_call: TRBJ2-1; d_call: .; v_call: TRBV10-3; clone_size: .; cdr3_nt: TGTGCCATCAGTGGGACGGGGAATGAGCAGTTCTTC; cdr3_aa: CAISGTGNEQFF
j_call: TRBJ2-1; d_call: .; v_call: TRBV30; clone_size: once; cdr3_nt: TGTGCCTGGAGTGCATCTAGTACCCACAATGAGCAGTTCTTC; cdr3_aa: CAWSASSTHNEQFF
j_call: TRBJ1-6; d_call: .; v_call: TRBV6-6; clone_size: .; cdr3_nt: TGTGCCAGCACGGGCGGGCGGGAGCATTCACCCCTCCACTTT; cdr3_aa: CASTGGREHSPLHF
j_call: TRBJ2-1; d_call: TRBD2; v_call: TRBV5-1; clone_size: .; cdr3_nt: TGCGCCAGCAGCTTGGCCGGGTTAGCGGGAGGGCCAAGTAATGAGCAGTTCTTC; cdr3_aa: CASSLAGLAGGPSNEQFF
j_call: TRBJ2-1; d_call: .; v_call: TRBV5-1; clone_size: .; cdr3_nt: TGCGCCAGCAGCTCAACAGGGGGGGTCTACAATGAGCAGTTCTTC; cdr3_aa: CASSSTGGVYNEQFF
j_call: TRBJ2-2; d_call: .; v_call: TRBV11-2; clone_size: .; cdr3_nt: TGTGCCAGCAGCCCTTGGACAGAAACGAACACCGGGGAGCTGTTTTTT; cdr3_aa: CASSPWTETNTGELFF
j_call: TRBJ2-3; d_call: .; v_call: TRBV6-1; clone_size: .; cdr3_nt: TGTGCCAGCAGTGAAGCGGCCCTCATTACAGATACGCAGTATTTT; cdr3_aa: CASSEAALITDTQYF
j_call: TRBJ2-7; d_call: TRBD2; v_call: TRBV5-8; clone_size: .; cdr3_nt: TGTGCCAGCAGCTTGGGAGCGGGAGGGCCTCGCGAGCAGTACTTC; cdr3_aa: CASSLGAGGPREQYF
j_call: TRBJ1-1; d_call: .; v_call: TRBV10-3; clone_size: .; cdr3_nt: TGTGCCATCAGTGAAAGACAGAACACTGAAGCTTTCTTT; cdr3_aa: CAISERQNTEAFF
j_call: TRBJ2-1; d_call: TRBD2; v_call: TRBV19; clone_size: .; cdr3_nt: TGTGCCAGTAGTATAATGGCGGGAGAACGTATTGAGCAGTTCTTC; cdr3_aa: CASSIMAGERIEQFF
j_call: TRBJ1-3; d_call: .; v_call: TRBV5-4; clone_size: .; cdr3_nt: TGTGCCAGCAGCTTGGACAGGCACTCTGGAAACACCATATATTTT; cdr3_aa: CASSLDRHSGNTIYF
j_call: TRBJ1-1; d_call: .; v_call: TRBV7-3; clone_size: .; cdr3_nt: TGTGCCAGCAGCTTATCAATCGTGACAAACATGAACACTGAAGCTTTCTTT; cdr3_aa: CASSLSIVTNMNTEAFF
j_call: TRBJ2-3; d_call: TRBD2; v_call: TRBV4-2; clone_size: .; cdr3_nt: TGTGCCAGCAGCCATACCGGGACTAGCGGCTACACAGATACGCAGTATTTT; cdr3_aa: CASSHTGTSGYTDTQYF
j_call: TRBJ1-2; d_call: .; v_call: TRBV4-1; clone_size: .; cdr3_nt: TGCGCCAGCAGCCAAACCGTAGGGGGACCTTCGGCCTATGGCTACACCTTC; cdr3_aa: CASSQTVGGPSAYGYTF
j_call: TRBJ2-1; d_call: TRBD2; v_call: TRBV2; clone_size: .; cdr3_nt: TGTGCCAGCAGGGGTACTAGCGGGAGGGCCGATGAGCAGTTCTTC; cdr3_aa: CASRGTSGRADEQFF
j_call: TRBJ2-2; d_call: .; v_call: TRBV3-1/TRBV3-2; clone_size: .; cdr3_nt: TGTGCCAGCAGCCTCCGGGGCGGGGAGCTGTTTTTT; cdr3_aa: CASSLRGGELFF
j_call: TRBJ2-7; d_call: .; v_call: TRBV2; clone_size: .; cdr3_nt: TGTGCCAGCAGTTCCGCAGGGGCCTCCCCAGCCTACGAGCAGTACTTC; cdr3_aa: CASSSAGASPAYEQYF
j_call: TRBJ2-3; d_call: .; v_call: TRBV9; clone_size: .; cdr3_nt: TGTGCCAGCAGCGCCGAGGCGGGAAGTTCCGATACGCAGTATTTT; cdr3_aa: CASSAEAGSSDTQYF
j_call: TRBJ1-2; d_call: TRBD1; v_call: TRBV3-1/TRBV3-2; clone_size: few; cdr3_nt: TGTGCCAGCAGCCATTTGACAGGGGCAATCTATGGCTACACCTTC; cdr3_aa: CASSHLTGAIYGYTF
j_call: TRBJ1-1; d_call: TRBD1; v_call: TRBV7-9; clone_size: .; cdr3_nt: TGTGCCAGCAGCCCTATTAGGACAGGGTTCGACACTGAAGCTTTCTTT; cdr3_aa: CASSPIRTGFDTEAFF
j_call: TRBJ1-1; d_call: .; v_call: TRBV12-3/TRBV12-4; clone_size: once; cdr3_nt: TGTGCCAGCACCAGATCCCGGGATCTAAGCTTT; cdr3_aa: CASTRSRDLSF
j_call: TRBJ2-1; d_call: .; v_call: TRBV5-1; clone_size: .; cdr3_nt: TGCGCCAGCAGCTTCCGAATAGGGGACAATGAGCAGTTCTTC; cdr3_aa: CASSFRIGDNEQFF
j_call: TRBJ2-7; d_call: TRBD2; v_call: TRBV25-1; clone_size: .; cdr3_nt: TGTGCCAGCGGACTAGCGGGATTTGGCGAGCAGTACTTC; cdr3_aa: CASGLAGFGEQYF
j_call: TRBJ1-1; d_call: TRBD1; v_call: TRBV30; clone_size: .; cdr3_nt: TGTGCCTGGAGTGGGTCCAGGACAGGGGGCGCGGGAACTGAAGCTTTCTTT; cdr3_aa: CAWSGSRTGGAGTEAFF
j_call: TRBJ2-1; d_call: .; v_call: TRBV5-1; clone_size: .; cdr3_nt: TGCGCCAGCAGCACCTCGCGGGGGCGTACTGAGCAGTTCTTC; cdr3_aa: CASSTSRGRTEQFF
j_call: TRBJ2-3; d_call: .; v_call: TRBV11-3; clone_size: .; cdr3_nt: TGTGCCAGCAGCTTAGAGGGCGACGGCCGGGGAGATACGCAGTATTTT; cdr3_aa: CASSLEGDGRGDTQYF
j_call: TRBJ1-2; d_call: TRBD1; v_call: TRBV24-1; clone_size: .; cdr3_nt: TGTGCCACCAACTACACGCCGGGACAGGGGAATGGCTACACCTTC; cdr3_aa: CATNYTPGQGNGYTF
j_call: TRBJ2-7; d_call: TRBD2; v_call: TRBV6-5; clone_size: .; cdr3_nt: TGTGCCAGCAGGAAGGGACTAGGGATTGACTACGAGCAGTACTTC; cdr3_aa: CASRKGLGIDYEQYF
j_call: TRBJ2-1; d_call: TRBD2; v_call: TRBV9; clone_size: .; cdr3_nt: TGTGCCAGCAGTCCCCCTTCGGGGGGAGGCAATGAGCAGTTCTTC; cdr3_aa: CASSPPSGGGNEQFF
j_call: TRBJ1-2; d_call: .; v_call: TRBV5-1; clone_size: .; cdr3_nt: TGCGCCAGCAGCGCCCCAGGGGCTAACTATGGCTACACCTTC; cdr3_aa: CASSAPGANYGYTF